These 21 T cell receptor beta chains were all obtained from the same sample, sequenced in a study of blood T cell repertoires in COVID-19. Only in-frame clones appear in the TCRdb table, and some are missing; sequencing was by immunoSEQ multiplex PCR. The table lists approximately 45,000 clones, roughly 84% of them singletons. Sequenced sample: peripheral blood. These receptors originate from a human donor in a cohort sampled during active COVID-19.

V and J are TRBV7-2 and TRBJ1-1, with TRBD1 as a possible D gene (5 bases). The V end lost 6 bases, the J end lost 7 bases, and 21 bases lay between the germline ends. Germline V gene lookup returns CDR1 SGHTA and CDR2 FQGNSA. There are 15 residues in the CDR3. The CDR3 sequence: CASSFLPPTALEAFF. The CDR3 DNA reads TGTGCCAGCAGTTTCCTCCCACCGACAGCTCTTGAAGCTTTCTTT. The complete variable domain, with remaining parts taken from reference TRBV7-2 and TRBJ1-1, reads GAGVSQSPSNKVTEKGKDVELRCDPISGHTALYWYRQSLGQGLEFLIYFQGNSAPDKSGLPSDRFSAERTGGSVSTLTIQRTQQEDSAVYLCASSFLPPTALEAFFGQGTRLTVV.

V and J are TRBV6-1 and TRBJ2-1, with 10 positions matching TRBD2. Looked up from germline, CDR1 is MNHNS and CDR2 is SASEGT. V shed 6 bases, J shed 4 bases, and the junction held 3 bases outside the gene matches. The CDR3 totals 14 residues. CDR3 nucleotides: TGTGCCAGCAGGAGTAGCGGGAGGTACAATGAGCAGTTCTTC. Translated: CASRSSGRYNEQFF.

The rearrangement uses TRBV27 and TRBJ2-7; 8 nucleotides align to TRBD1. The CDR3 has 14 residues. Germline lookup yields CDR1 MNHEY and CDR2 SMNVEV (reference sequence). The J segment lost 0 bases and the V segment lost 6 bases, leaving 4 bases of the junction unmatched. The CDR3 bases are TGTGCCAGCAGCCGGACAGGGAGCTCCTACGAGCAGTACTTC. It is translated as CASSRTGSSYEQYF.

This chain connects TRBV7-9 to TRBJ2-1, with 7 bases fitting TRBD1. The germline gives CDR1 SEHNR, CDR2 FQNEAQ (reference sequence). This CDR3 has 15 residues. J gave up 7 bases and V 6 bases, and 12 bases lay outside the gene matches. The CDR3 protein is CASSSREYRGNEQFF. In nucleotides, the CDR3 is TGTGCCAGCAGTTCTAGGGAGTACAGGGGTAATGAGCAGTTCTTC.

This chain links TRBV7-3 with TRBJ1-1; maybe TRBD1 (6 bases). Germline values: CDR1 SGHTA, CDR2 FQGTGA. Deletions cut 5 bases from V and 7 bases from J, with 11 bases between. CDR3 size: 12 residues. CDR3 nucleotide sequence: TGTGCCAGCAGCCCAGGGGTCGGTGAAGCTTTCTTT. Residues: CASSPGVGEAFF. The variable domain in full, with the rest retrieved from reference TRBV7-3 and TRBJ1-1, is GAGVSQTPSNKVTEKGKYVELRCDPISGHTALYWYRQSLGQGPEFLIYFQGTGAADDSGLPNDRFFAVRPEGSVSTLKIQRTERGDSAVYLCASSPGVGEAFFGQGTRLTVV.

This chain joins TRBV7-9 and TRBJ2-1; the match to TRBD2 covers 8 bases. Germline V gene lookup returns CDR1 SEHNR and CDR2 FQNEAQ (reference sequence). The CDR3 runs 14 residues. V lost 5 bases, J lost 12 bases, and 12 bases stayed unmatched. The CDR3 DNA reads as TGTGCCAGCAGCCGGACTAGCTTTGGTGAACGGCAGTTCTTC. This gives the protein CASSRTSFGERQFF.

The rearrangement joins TRBV5-4 to TRBJ2-7, with TRBD1 as a possible D gene (6 bases). Germline CDR1 is SGHNT and CDR2 is YYREEE (reference sequence). This CDR3 has 14 residues. Trimming pared 0 bases from V and 1 base from J, leaving 8 bases between. The CDR3 sequence is CASSLGTASYEQYF. The CDR3 DNA sequence: TGTGCCAGCAGCTTGGGGACAGCTTCCTACGAGCAGTACTTC.

This chain connects TRBV6-5 to TRBJ2-1, with 10 bases matching TRBD2. Germline trimming cut 2 bases from V and 7 bases from J; bases unmatched to any gene: 5. There are 15 residues in the CDR3. Germline CDR1 MNHEY, CDR2 SVGAGI. CDR3 DNA sequence: TGTGCCAGCAGTTACCGACTAGCGGGCGTAAATGAGCAGTTCTTC. It encodes CASSYRLAGVNEQFF.

V gene TRBV7-2 combines with J gene TRBJ2-7; D perhaps matches TRBD1 (5 bases). Trimming shortened V by 0 bases and J by 8 bases, and 14 bases separated the two germline ends. Germline CDR1 SGHTA, CDR2 FQGNSA. CDR3 length: 14 residues. The CDR3 loop is CASSLAGRVEQQYF. The DNA for the CDR3 is TGTGCCAGCAGCTTAGCGGGCAGGGTGGAGCAGCAGTACTTC.

V is TRBV7-2 and J is TRBJ2-3; the D gene is possibly TRBD1 (6 bases). The V and J ends lost 0 bases and 0 bases respectively, with 13 bases between them. The CDR3 runs to 17 residues. The germline gives CDR1 SGHTA, CDR2 FQGNSA. CDR3 in amino acids: CASSLAVARGSTDTQYF. For the CDR3, the DNA is TGTGCCAGCAGCTTAGCGGTCGCTAGGGGGAGCACAGATACGCAGTATTTT.

The chain recombines TRBV28 with TRBJ1-6; D possibly corresponds to TRBD1 (5 bases). This CDR3 spans 15 amino acids. Germline values: CDR1 MDHEN, CDR2 SYDVKM. With 7 bases removed from V and 0 bases from J, the gap between germline ends came to 10 bases. The CDR3 loop is CASTGGSSYNSPLHF. CDR3 coding DNA: TGTGCCAGCACGGGGGGGAGCTCCTATAATTCACCCCTCCACTTT.

Here the CDR3 DNA reads TGTGCCTGGAGCACCACTAGCGGGGGCTACGAGCAGTACTTC. Translating gives CAWSTTSGGYEQYF. The chain couples TRBV30 to TRBJ2-7, with 11 bases lining up with TRBD2. There are 14 residues in the CDR3. CDR1 GTSNPN and CDR2 SVGIG come from the germline V gene (reference sequence). The V gene end was trimmed by 3 bases and the J gene end by 3 bases; junction bases not matched to a gene: 4.

This rearrangement joins TRBV18 to TRBJ2-2; TRBD2 matches at 11 bases. After removal of 1 base from V and 6 bases from J, the junction contained 19 bases not matched to a gene. Germline assignment: CDR1 KGHSH and CDR2 LQKENI. The CDR3 length is 21 residues. The CDR3 sequence is CASSPLTVLSTSGRRPGELFF. The CDR3 DNA sequence: TGTGCCAGCTCACCACTAACAGTTCTCTCAACTAGCGGGAGAAGGCCCGGGGAGCTGTTTTTT.

This chain links TRBV4-1 with TRBJ2-1; TRBD2 matches at 8 bases. The CDR3 extends over 17 amino acids. Germline-derived CDR1 and CDR2 are MGHRA and YSYEKL. V trimming: 2 bases; J trimming: 7 bases; junction bases outside the gene matches: 13. The CDR3 sequence is CASSQTNLGSGVNEQFF. The CDR3 DNA reads TGCGCCAGCAGCCAAACGAACCTGGGTAGCGGGGTGAATGAGCAGTTCTTC.

The rearrangement uses TRBV28 and TRBJ1-1, with unresolved D. The length of the CDR3 is 14 residues. The germline V gene has CDR1 MDHEN and CDR2 SYDVKM. With 7 bases removed from V and 4 bases from J, the gap between germline ends came to 16 bases. CDR3 protein: CASTPLDSGTEAFF. The DNA of the CDR3 is TGTGCCAGCACCCCATTGGATTCGGGCACTGAAGCTTTCTTT.

The chain recombines TRBV27 with TRBJ1-5, with 7 bases lining up with TRBD1. The length of the CDR3 is 14 residues. V was pared by 10 bases and J by 3 bases, with 9 bases of the junction left unmatched. Germline loops: CDR1 MNHEY, CDR2 SMNVEV (reference sequence). CDR3 sequence reads: CATAPQGVNQPQHF. The CDR3 DNA reads TGTGCCACCGCACCCCAGGGGGTCAATCAGCCCCAGCATTTT.

The chain has TRBV10-3 and TRBJ1-1, with 7 bases aligning to TRBD1. Looked up from germline, CDR1 is ENHRY and CDR2 is SYGVKD. The CDR3 is 14 residues long. Germline trimming cut 3 bases from V and 3 bases from J; bases unmatched to any gene: 4. The CDR3 DNA sequence: TGTGCCATCAGTGACCGGGACAGCTACACTGAAGCTTTCTTT. It yields the protein CAISDRDSYTEAFF.

The chain recombines TRBV5-6 with TRBJ1-1; D is ambiguous. The CDR3 spans 16 residues. Germline V gives CDR1 SGHDT, CDR2 YYEEEE. Trimming removed 4 bases from V and 0 bases from J, with 16 bases in between. The CDR3 DNA is TGTGCCAGCAGCGTTAAGAGTCATCTGATGAACACTGAAGCTTTCTTT. Protein product: CASSVKSHLMNTEAFF.

The genes are TRBV29-1 and TRBJ2-3; weak D call: TRBD1 (6 bases). CDR1 is SQVTM and CDR2 is ANQGSEA in the germline V gene. With 2 bases removed from V and 0 bases from J, the gap between germline ends came to 15 bases. CDR3 size: 16 residues. CDR3 sequence reads: CSVESETGWSTDTQYF. CDR3 sequence (DNA): TGCAGCGTTGAAAGTGAGACAGGCTGGAGCACAGATACGCAGTATTTT.

The V and J genes are TRBV2 and TRBJ1-2, with TRBD1 identical over 7 bases. The J segment lost 4 bases and the V segment lost 11 bases, leaving 13 bases of the junction unmatched. Germline CDR1 and CDR2: SNHLY and FYNNEI. The CDR3 contains 14 residues. The CDR3, as DNA: TGTGCCCGGGCGACCGGGACAGTCCTCTATGGCTACACCTTC. Translation gives CARATGTVLYGYTF.

The V and J genes are TRBV18 and TRBJ1-2, with 7 bases matching TRBD1. The CDR3 has 15 amino acids. The trim removed 2 bases at V and 7 bases at J, leaving 10 bases unmatched. CDR1 and CDR2 from the germline V gene are KGHSH and LQKENI. As DNA, the CDR3 is TGTGCCAGCTCACCAGGGGCAGGGGGTGAGTCTGGCTACACCTTC. It encodes CASSPGAGGESGYTF.